This passage covers 17 T cell receptor beta chains from one sample sequenced in a study of cytotoxic CD8 clonotypes in ibrutinib-treated CLL. The data were produced by immunoSEQ multiplex PCR, yet TCRdb's version contains in-frame clones alone and is incomplete. Seen here are under 40,000 clones, about half observed once, and the top ten hold 18%. Sequencing used PBMCs, obtained before ibrutinib treatment. Every receptor here comes from a human donor with chronic lymphocytic leukemia.

The V call is TRBV9, the J call TRBJ1-1, with TRBD1 identical over 11 bases. Per germline, CDR1 SGDLS and CDR2 YYNGEE. The CDR3 has 14 residues. The junction had 1 base not matched to a gene; V was cut back by 2 bases and J by 4 bases. Here the CDR3 DNA reads TGTGCCAGCAGCGTTGGGACAGGGGGCACTGAAGCTTTCTTT. The encoded protein is CASSVGTGGTEAFF.

The chain has TRBV6-6 and TRBJ1-2, with D possibly TRBD1 on 5 matching bases. CDR1 is MNHNY and CDR2 is SVGAGI in the germline V gene (reference sequence). This CDR3 has 15 amino acids. Trimming took off 5 bases at V and 1 base at J, with 14 bases between the two ends. For the CDR3, the DNA is TGTGCCAGCAGTGGGACGTGGGCGAGTAACTATGGCTACACCTTC. As protein: CASSGTWASNYGYTF.

The CDR3 DNA reads TGTGCCAGCAGTCCTACGACTAGCGGGGGGGCCTTTGAGACCCAGTACTTC. Residues: CASSPTTSGGAFETQYF. J is TRBJ2-5 and V is TRBV5-4, with 14 bases fitting TRBD2. V trimming: 5 bases; J trimming: 5 bases; junction bases outside the gene matches: 11. CDR1 and CDR2 from the germline V gene are SGHNT and YYREEE (reference sequence). CDR3 length: 17 residues.

The rearrangement joins TRBV6-1 to TRBJ1-5; D remains ambiguous. V was cut by 2 bases and J by 5 bases, with 7 bases left in between. CDR3 length equals 13 residues. The V gene's germline CDR1 is MNHNS and CDR2 SASEGT. CDR3 sequence: CASSEIVDQPQHF. The CDR3 bases are TGTGCCAGCAGTGAAATTGTTGATCAGCCCCAGCATTTT.

The CDR3 reads CASSQLHNYGYTF. The CDR3, as DNA: TGTGCCAGCAGCCAGCTACATAACTATGGCTACACCTTC. The V and J genes are TRBV11-3 and TRBJ1-2; D not certain. V lost 5 bases and J lost 1, with 8 bases in between. This CDR3 has 13 residues. Germline V lookup: CDR1 SGHNT, CDR2 YENEEA.

The chain recombines TRBV7-2 with TRBJ2-7, with TRBD1 as a possible D gene (6 bases). The germline gives CDR1 SGHTA, CDR2 FQGNSA. The V end was cut by 5 bases, the J end by 3 bases, with 14 bases between. The CDR3 has 14 amino acids. CDR3 sequence: CASSPARGLYEQYF. CDR3 nucleotide sequence: TGTGCCAGCAGCCCAGCCAGGGGCCTCTACGAGCAGTACTTC.

V is TRBV28 and J is TRBJ2-3, with a weak D call TRBD2 (6 bases). CDR1 is MDHEN and CDR2 is SYDVKM in the germline V gene. The V gene lost 6 bases and the J gene lost 7 bases, with 14 bases spanning the gap. The length of the CDR3 is 13 residues. CDR3 loop: CASSAGLIHTQYF. The CDR3 DNA follows: TGTGCCAGCAGCGCGGGACTCATTCATACGCAGTATTTT.

This clone was found a few times. The chain recombines TRBV19 with TRBJ2-1; TRBD2 matches 8 bases. The CDR3 totals 15 residues. The J segment lost 8 bases and the V segment lost 4 bases, leaving 10 bases of the junction unmatched. CDR1 is LNHDA and CDR2 is SQIVND in the germline V gene (reference sequence). CDR3 DNA sequence: TGTGCCAGTAGTAACCCCCGGGGGGGAGTCGATGAGCAGTTCTTC. The encoded protein is CASSNPRGGVDEQFF.

This clone was counted only a few times. The chain couples TRBV18 to TRBJ1-1; TRBD1 is a possible D gene (5 bases). V lost 3 bases, J lost 5 bases, and 13 bases lay in between. This CDR3 contains 14 residues. Looked up from germline, CDR1 is KGHSH and CDR2 is LQKENI. CDR3 residues: CASSPLEGPTEAFF. CDR3 nucleotide sequence: TGTGCCAGCTCACCTCTGGAGGGGCCTACTGAAGCTTTCTTT.

The genes are TRBV6-6 and TRBJ2-6; no clear D. Trimming removed 8 bases from V and 0 bases from J, with 11 bases in between. The CDR3 runs to 15 residues. Germline assignment: CDR1 MNHNY and CDR2 SVGAGI (reference sequence). For the CDR3, the DNA is TGTGCCAGCGGGGATCTGAACTCTGGGGCCAACGTCCTGACTTTC. The encoded protein is CASGDLNSGANVLTF.

In its sample, this clone ranks as medium-sized (0.01 to 0.1%). This CDR3 reads CASSPTAGGEAFF. DNA of the CDR3: TGTGCCAGCAGTCCAACCGCGGGAGGTGAAGCTTTCTTT. The rearrangement links TRBV27 to TRBJ1-1; D is unresolved. The V gene lost 5 bases and the J gene lost 7 bases, with 14 bases spanning the gap. Germline CDR1 and CDR2: MNHEY and SMNVEV (reference sequence). This CDR3 region has 13 residues.

The J gene is TRBJ2-7, the V gene TRBV13; a possible D gene is TRBD1 (5 bases). Germline V gene sequence: CDR1 PRHDT, CDR2 FYEKMQ (reference sequence). This CDR3 is built from 15 residues. V was trimmed by 3 bases and J by 1 base, leaving 13 bases between them. CDR3 sequence (DNA): TGTGCCAGCAGCTTTTTGTCAGGGATGTCCTACGAGCAGTACTTC. Encoded protein: CASSFLSGMSYEQYF.

This rearrangement joins TRBV6-6 to TRBJ1-6; D is unclear. The CDR3 totals 15 residues. Looked up from germline, CDR1 is MNHNY and CDR2 is SVGAGI (reference sequence). Deletions cut 2 bases from V and 8 bases from J, with 13 bases between. The chain's CDR3 is CASSYGLGGDSPLHF. CDR3 nucleotide sequence: TGTGCCAGCAGTTACGGCCTGGGTGGGGATTCACCCCTCCACTTT.

The chain employs TRBV18 and TRBJ2-1; no firm D call. The CDR3 runs 11 residues. Trimming took 2 bases from V and 8 from J, leaving 4 bases between them. From germline, CDR1 is KGHSH and CDR2 LQKENI. The CDR3 DNA follows: TGTGCCAGCTCACCAGGGTATGAGCAGTTCTTC. Its protein is CASSPGYEQFF.

V usage is TRBV6-5 and J usage is TRBJ2-1, with 8 bases aligning to TRBD1. The CDR3 runs 12 residues. V lost 5 bases and J lost 10; bases outside the gene matches: 4. Per the germline V gene, CDR1 is MNHEY and CDR2 is SVGAGI. Here the CDR3 DNA reads TGTGCCAGCAGTCGGACAGGGTTCGAGCAGTTCTTC. Protein product: CASSRTGFEQFF.

This clone was recorded a few times. This chain links TRBV4-2 with TRBJ2-3, with 12 bases matching TRBD2. The length of the CDR3 is 18 residues. V dropped 2 bases and J dropped 5; count of bases not matched to a gene: 11. Germline-derived CDR1 and CDR2 are LGHNA and YNFKEQ. The chain's CDR3 is CASSQRVAASGGVDTQYF. CDR3 bases: TGTGCCAGCAGCCAAAGGGTGGCGGCTAGCGGGGGGGTAGATACGCAGTATTTT.

V and J are TRBV6-5 and TRBJ1-1; a possible D gene is TRBD1 (6 bases). The CDR3 is made up of 13 amino acids. Germline assignment: CDR1 MNHEY and CDR2 SVGAGI. V was trimmed by 6 bases and J by 0 bases, leaving 8 bases between them. The CDR3 protein is CASSYRVNTEAFF. The CDR3 DNA follows: TGTGCCAGCAGCTACAGGGTGAACACTGAAGCTTTCTTT.